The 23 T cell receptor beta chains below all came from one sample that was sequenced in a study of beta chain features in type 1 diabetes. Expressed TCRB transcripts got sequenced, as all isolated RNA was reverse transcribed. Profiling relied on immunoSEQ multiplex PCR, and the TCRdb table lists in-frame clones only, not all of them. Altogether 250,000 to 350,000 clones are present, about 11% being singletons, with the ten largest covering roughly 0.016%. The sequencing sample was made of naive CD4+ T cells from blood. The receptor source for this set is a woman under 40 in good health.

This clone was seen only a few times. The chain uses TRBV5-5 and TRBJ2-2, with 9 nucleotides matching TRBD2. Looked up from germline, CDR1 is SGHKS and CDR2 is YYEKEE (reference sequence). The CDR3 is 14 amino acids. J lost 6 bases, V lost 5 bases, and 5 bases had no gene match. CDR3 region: CASRYGTSPGELFF. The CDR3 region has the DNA TGTGCCAGCAGATATGGGACTAGCCCCGGGGAGCTGTTTTTT.

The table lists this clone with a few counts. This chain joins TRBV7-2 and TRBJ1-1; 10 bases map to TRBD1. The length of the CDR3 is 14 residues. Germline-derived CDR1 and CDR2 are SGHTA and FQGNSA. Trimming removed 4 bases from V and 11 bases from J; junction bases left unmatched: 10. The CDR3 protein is CASSSDRGRVIAFF. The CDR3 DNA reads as TGTGCCAGCAGCTCTGACAGGGGGCGCGTCATCGCTTTCTTT.

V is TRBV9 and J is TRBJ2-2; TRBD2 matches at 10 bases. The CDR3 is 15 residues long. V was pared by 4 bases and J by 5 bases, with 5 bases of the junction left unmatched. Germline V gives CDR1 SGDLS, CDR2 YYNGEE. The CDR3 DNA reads TGTGCCAGCAGCTCAGGACTAGCGGAGACCGGGGAGCTGTTTTTT. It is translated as CASSSGLAETGELFF.

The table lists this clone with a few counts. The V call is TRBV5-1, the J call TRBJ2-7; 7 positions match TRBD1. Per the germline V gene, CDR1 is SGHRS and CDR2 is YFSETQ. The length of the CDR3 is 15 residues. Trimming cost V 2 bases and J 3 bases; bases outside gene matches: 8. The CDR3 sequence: CASSLGSGTDYEQYF. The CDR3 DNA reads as TGCGCCAGCAGCTTAGGATCCGGGACAGACTACGAGCAGTACTTC.

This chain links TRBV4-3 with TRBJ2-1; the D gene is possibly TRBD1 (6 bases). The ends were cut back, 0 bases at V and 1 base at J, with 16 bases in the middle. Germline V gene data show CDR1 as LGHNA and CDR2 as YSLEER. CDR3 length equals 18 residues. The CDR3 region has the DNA TGCGCCAGCAGCCAAGACTACCAGGGGTCAATATCCTACAATGAGCAGTTCTTC. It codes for CASSQDYQGSISYNEQFF.

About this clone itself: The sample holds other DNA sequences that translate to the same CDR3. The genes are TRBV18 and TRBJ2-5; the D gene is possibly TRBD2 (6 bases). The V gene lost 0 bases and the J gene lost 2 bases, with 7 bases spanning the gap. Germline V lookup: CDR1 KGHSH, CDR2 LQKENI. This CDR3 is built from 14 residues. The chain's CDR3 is CASSPPAGQETQYF. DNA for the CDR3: TGTGCCAGCTCACCACCGGCGGGGCAAGAGACCCAGTACTTC. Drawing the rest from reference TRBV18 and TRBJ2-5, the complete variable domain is NAGVMQNPRHLVRRRGQEARLRCSPMKGHSHVYWYRQLPEEGLKFMVYLQKENIIDESGMPKERFSAEFPKEGPSILRIQQVVRGDSAAYFCASSPPAGQETQYFGPGTRLLVL.

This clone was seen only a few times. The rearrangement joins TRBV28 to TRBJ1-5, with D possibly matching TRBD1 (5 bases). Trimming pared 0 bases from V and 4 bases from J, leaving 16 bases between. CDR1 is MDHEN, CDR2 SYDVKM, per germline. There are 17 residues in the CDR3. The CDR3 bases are TGTGCCAGCAGTTTATGGGGGGGACTGCAGCCGAATCAGCCCCAGCATTTT. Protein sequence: CASSLWGGLQPNQPQHF.

In DNA, the CDR3 is TGTGCCTGGAGTAAAGGAAGCGGGAGGGCCCTTAATGAGCAGTTCTTC. Amino acid sequence: CAWSKGSGRALNEQFF. The chain links TRBV30 to TRBJ2-1, with 10 bases that match TRBD2. With 2 bases clipped from V and 7 bases from J, the junction kept 11 bases outside the gene matches. Looked up from germline, CDR1 is GTSNPN and CDR2 is SVGIG (reference sequence). There are 16 residues in the CDR3.

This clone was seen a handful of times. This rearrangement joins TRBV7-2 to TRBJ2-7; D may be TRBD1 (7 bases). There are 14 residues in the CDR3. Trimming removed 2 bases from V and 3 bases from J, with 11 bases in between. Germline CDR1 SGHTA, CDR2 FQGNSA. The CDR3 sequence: CASSLTGDSYEQYF. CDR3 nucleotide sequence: TGTGCCAGCAGCTTAACGGGGGACAGCTACGAGCAGTACTTC.

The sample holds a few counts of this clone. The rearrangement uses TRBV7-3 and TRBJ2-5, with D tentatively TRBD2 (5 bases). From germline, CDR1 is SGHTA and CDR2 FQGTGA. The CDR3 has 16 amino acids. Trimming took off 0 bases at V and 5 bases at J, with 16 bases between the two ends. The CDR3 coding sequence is TGTGCCAGCAGCTTAACTGGGCGTTGGGAGAGCGAGACCCAGTACTTC. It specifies CASSLTGRWESETQYF.

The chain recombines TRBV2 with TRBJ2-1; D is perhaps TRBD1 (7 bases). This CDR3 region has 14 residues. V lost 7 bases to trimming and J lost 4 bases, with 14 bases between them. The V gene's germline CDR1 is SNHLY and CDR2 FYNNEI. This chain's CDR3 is CASKEGAGYNEQFF. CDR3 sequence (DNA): TGTGCCAGCAAGGAGGGGGCGGGGTACAATGAGCAGTTCTTC. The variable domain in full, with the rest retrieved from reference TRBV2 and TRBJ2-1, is EPEVTQTPSHQVTQMGQEVILRCVPISNHLYFYWYRQILGQKVEFLVSFYNNEISEKSEIFDDQFSVERPDGSNFTLKIRSTKLEDSAMYFCASKEGAGYNEQFFGPGTRLTVL.

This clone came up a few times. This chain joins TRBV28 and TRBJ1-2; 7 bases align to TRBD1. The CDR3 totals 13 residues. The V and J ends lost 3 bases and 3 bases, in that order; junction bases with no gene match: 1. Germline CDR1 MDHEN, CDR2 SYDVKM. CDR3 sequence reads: CASSFGTDYGYTF. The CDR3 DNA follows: TGTGCCAGCAGTTTCGGGACAGACTATGGCTACACCTTC.

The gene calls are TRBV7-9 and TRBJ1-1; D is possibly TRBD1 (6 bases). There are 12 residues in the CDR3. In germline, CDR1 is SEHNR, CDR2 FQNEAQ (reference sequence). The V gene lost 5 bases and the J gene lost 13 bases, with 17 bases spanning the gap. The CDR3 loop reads CASSTNQGNGFF. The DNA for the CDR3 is TGTGCCAGCAGCACCAACCAGGGGAATGGTTTCTTT.

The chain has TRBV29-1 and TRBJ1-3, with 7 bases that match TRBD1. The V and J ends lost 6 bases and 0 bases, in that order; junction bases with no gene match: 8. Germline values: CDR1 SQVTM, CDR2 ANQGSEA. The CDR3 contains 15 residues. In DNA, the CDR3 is TGCAGCGTACAGGGGCTCGCTTTCTCTGGAAACACCATATATTTT. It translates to CSVQGLAFSGNTIYF.

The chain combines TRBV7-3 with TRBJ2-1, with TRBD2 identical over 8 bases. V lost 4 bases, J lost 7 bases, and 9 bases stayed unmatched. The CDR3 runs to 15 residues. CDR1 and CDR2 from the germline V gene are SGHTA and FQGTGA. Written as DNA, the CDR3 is TGTGCCAGCAGCTCGGAGAGCGGGAGTTGGAATGAGCAGTTCTTC. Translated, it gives CASSSESGSWNEQFF.

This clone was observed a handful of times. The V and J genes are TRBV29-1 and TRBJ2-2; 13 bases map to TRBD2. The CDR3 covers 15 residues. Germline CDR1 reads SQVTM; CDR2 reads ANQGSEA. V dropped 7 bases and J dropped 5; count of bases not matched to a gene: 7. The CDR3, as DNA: TGCAGCGCTGCACGACTAGCGGGAGGTACCGGGGAGCTGTTTTTT. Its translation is CSAARLAGGTGELFF.

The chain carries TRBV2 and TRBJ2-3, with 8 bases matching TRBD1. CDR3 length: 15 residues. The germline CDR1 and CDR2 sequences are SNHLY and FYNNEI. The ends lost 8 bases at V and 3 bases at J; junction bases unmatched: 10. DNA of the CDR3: TGTGCCAGCGGAAGACAGGGGATGAGGACAGATACGCAGTATTTT. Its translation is CASGRQGMRTDTQYF.

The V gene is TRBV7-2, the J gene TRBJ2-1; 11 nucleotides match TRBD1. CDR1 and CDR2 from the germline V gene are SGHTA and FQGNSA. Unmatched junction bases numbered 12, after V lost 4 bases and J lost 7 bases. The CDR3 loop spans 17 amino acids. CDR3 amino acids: CASSSNPDGTGGNEQFF. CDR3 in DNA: TGTGCCAGCAGCTCAAATCCAGACGGGACAGGGGGGAATGAGCAGTTCTTC.

CDR3 loop: CASSPRQGIGCCEQYF. The CDR3 DNA sequence: TGTGCCAGCAGCCCGCGACAGGGAATCGGATGTTGCGAGCAGTACTTC. The chain employs TRBV21-1 and TRBJ2-7; the D segment call TRBD1 is taken from the table without a DNA check. TRBV21-1 is classified as a pseudogene. The CDR3 runs 16 residues.

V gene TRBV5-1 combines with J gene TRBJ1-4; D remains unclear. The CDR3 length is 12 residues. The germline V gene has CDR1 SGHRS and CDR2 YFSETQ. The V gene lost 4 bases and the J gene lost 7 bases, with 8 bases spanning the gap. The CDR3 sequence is CASSGGREKLFF. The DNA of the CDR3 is TGCGCCAGCAGCGGCGGGCGTGAAAAACTGTTTTTT.

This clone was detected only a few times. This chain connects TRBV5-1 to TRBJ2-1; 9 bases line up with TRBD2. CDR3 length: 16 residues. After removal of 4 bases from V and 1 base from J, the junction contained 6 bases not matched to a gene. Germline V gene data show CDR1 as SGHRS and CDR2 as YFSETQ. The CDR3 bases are TGCGCCAGCAGCGCCTTAGCGGGAGATTCCTACAATGAGCAGTTCTTC. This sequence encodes CASSALAGDSYNEQFF.

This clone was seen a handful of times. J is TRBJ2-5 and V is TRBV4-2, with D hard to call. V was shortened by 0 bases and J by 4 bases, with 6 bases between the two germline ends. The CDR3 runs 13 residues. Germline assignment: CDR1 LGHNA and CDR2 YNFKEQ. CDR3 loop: CASSQDDRETQYF. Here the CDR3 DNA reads TGTGCCAGCAGCCAAGATGATAGAGAGACCCAGTACTTC.

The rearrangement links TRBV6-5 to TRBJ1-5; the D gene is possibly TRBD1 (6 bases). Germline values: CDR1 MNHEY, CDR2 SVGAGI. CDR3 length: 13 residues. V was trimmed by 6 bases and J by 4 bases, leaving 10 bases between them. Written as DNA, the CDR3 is TGTGCCAGCAGATTACAGGGAAATCAGCCCCAGCATTTT. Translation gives CASRLQGNQPQHF.